The 10 T cell receptor beta chains reported below all come from one sample, sequenced in a study of cytomegalovirus exposure and HLA in healthy donors. In the PCR, 60 Vbeta and 13 Jbeta primers were used. The repertoire was sequenced with immunoSEQ multiplex PCR; TCRdb's copy has only in-frame clones and lacks some. Of 170,000 or so clones listed, 80% are singletons. The sequenced sample consisted of PBMCs. These receptors were obtained from a woman aged 45-65 years in good health and CMV-seropositive.

The chain recombines TRBV11-3 with TRBJ2-2, with D possibly matching TRBD1 (5 bases). V lost 4 bases and J lost 4, with 10 bases in between. The CDR3 length is 14 residues. Germline assignment: CDR1 SGHNT and CDR2 YENEEA. The CDR3 reads CASSSGRATGELFF. The CDR3 bases are TGTGCCAGCAGCTCCGGCAGGGCCACCGGGGAGCTGTTTTTT.

The chain combines TRBV4-3 with TRBJ2-1; D gene ambiguous. Trimming removed 3 bases from V and 2 bases from J, with 14 bases in between. The CDR3 loop spans 16 amino acids. The germline CDR1 and CDR2 sequences are LGHNA and YSLEER. The CDR3 spells CASSQLSPRPYNEQFF. In nucleotides, the CDR3 is TGCGCCAGCAGCCAGCTTAGTCCTCGTCCCTACAATGAGCAGTTCTTC.

V and J are TRBV18 and TRBJ2-5; perhaps TRBD1 as D (5 bases). CDR3 length equals 14 residues. V was trimmed by 3 bases and J by 5 bases, leaving 13 bases between them. In germline, CDR1 is KGHSH, CDR2 LQKENI. The CDR3 is CASSPPRGLETQYF. The DNA of the CDR3 is TGTGCCAGCTCACCCCCTAGGGGCTTGGAGACCCAGTACTTC.

The chain links TRBV2 to TRBJ2-1, with D possibly matching TRBD2 (6 bases). Germline V gives CDR1 SNHLY, CDR2 FYNNEI. V lost 8 bases, J lost 4 bases, and 12 bases lay in between. The CDR3 totals 13 residues. CDR3 DNA: TGTGCCAGCCAAGGGACTTCGTACAATGAGCAGTTCTTC. Translation gives CASQGTSYNEQFF.

The gene calls are TRBV9 and TRBJ2-1; 11 positions agree with TRBD2. The CDR3 has 17 amino acids. Trimming removed 4 bases from V and 7 bases from J; junction bases left unmatched: 13. Germline V gives CDR1 SGDLS, CDR2 YYNGEE. CDR3 in DNA: TGTGCCAGCAGCTCCAGTTTACTAGCGGGAGAAACGAATGAGCAGTTCTTC. Translated: CASSSSLLAGETNEQFF.

This clone was seen more than once but under ten times. This chain links TRBV27 with TRBJ2-7, with 7 bases matching TRBD2. The CDR3 is 14 residues long. The germline V gene has CDR1 MNHEY and CDR2 SMNVEV (reference sequence). V lost 8 bases to trimming and J lost 4 bases; unmatched junction nucleotides: 11. Here the CDR3 reads CASQRAGREYEQYF. CDR3 coding DNA: TGTGCCAGCCAACGCGCCGGGCGGGAGTACGAGCAGTACTTC.

The chain joins TRBV28 to TRBJ1-1; weak D call: TRBD1 (5 bases). The germline V gene has CDR1 MDHEN and CDR2 SYDVKM. V was shortened by 6 bases and J by 5 bases, with 19 bases between the two germline ends. This CDR3 comprises 15 residues. The chain's CDR3 is CASRIVKIRETEAFF. DNA for the CDR3: TGTGCCAGCAGAATAGTCAAAATCAGGGAAACTGAAGCTTTCTTT.

The rearrangement uses TRBV6-1 and TRBJ2-2, with D possibly being TRBD1 (6 bases). Germline V gene lookup returns CDR1 MNHNS and CDR2 SASEGT. V was pared by 6 bases and J by 2 bases, with 10 bases between. The CDR3 is made up of 14 amino acids. CDR3 coding DNA: TGTGCCAGCAGGGGGGCCTTAAACACCGGGGAGCTGTTTTTT. This encodes CASRGALNTGELFF.

The sample holds one count of this clone. The chain couples TRBV27 to TRBJ1-5; TRBD1 matches 8 bases. This CDR3 comprises 18 residues. V shed 5 bases, J shed 5 bases, and the junction held 17 bases outside the gene matches. From germline, CDR1 is MNHEY and CDR2 SMNVEV (reference sequence). DNA of the CDR3: TGTGCCAGCAGTACCACGCCATTAGGACAGGGTTGGCATCAGCCCCAGCATTTT. Translating gives CASSTTPLGQGWHQPQHF.

The V and J genes are TRBV25-1 and TRBJ2-7; 9 bases match TRBD1. This CDR3 has 15 residues. Germline CDR1 and CDR2: MGHDK and SYGVNS. The ends lost 0 bases at V and 6 bases at J; junction bases unmatched: 6. The CDR3 spells CASSEYTGQGSEQYF. In nucleotides, the CDR3 is TGTGCCAGCAGTGAATATACGGGACAGGGATCCGAGCAGTACTTC.